This TCR beta chain was identified in a study of T cell responses to AZD1222 COVID-19 vaccine. Researchers grouped second doses given at about 4 or about 12 weeks into one pool. V gave up 4 bases and J gave up 4 bases, with 14 bases separating them. The CDR3 length is 14 residues. Germline CDR1 reads SGDLS; CDR2 reads YYNGEE. Using immunoSEQ multiplex PCR, the repertoire was profiled, and TCRdb retains in-frame clones only, with some absent. The sample includes 100,000 to 150,000 clones, about nine tenths of them seen just once. This clone has a handful of counts. This sample comprised peripheral blood, obtained 28 days after the second AZD1222 dose. The origin of this receptor is an adult who received the AZD1222 COVID-19 vaccine. This chain links TRBV9 with TRBJ1-1; D possibly corresponds to TRBD1 (5 bases). CDR3 nucleotide sequence: TGTGCCAGCAGCCCCCAGGGAAGGGGCACTGAAGCTTTCTTT. Translating gives CASSPQGRGTEAFF.